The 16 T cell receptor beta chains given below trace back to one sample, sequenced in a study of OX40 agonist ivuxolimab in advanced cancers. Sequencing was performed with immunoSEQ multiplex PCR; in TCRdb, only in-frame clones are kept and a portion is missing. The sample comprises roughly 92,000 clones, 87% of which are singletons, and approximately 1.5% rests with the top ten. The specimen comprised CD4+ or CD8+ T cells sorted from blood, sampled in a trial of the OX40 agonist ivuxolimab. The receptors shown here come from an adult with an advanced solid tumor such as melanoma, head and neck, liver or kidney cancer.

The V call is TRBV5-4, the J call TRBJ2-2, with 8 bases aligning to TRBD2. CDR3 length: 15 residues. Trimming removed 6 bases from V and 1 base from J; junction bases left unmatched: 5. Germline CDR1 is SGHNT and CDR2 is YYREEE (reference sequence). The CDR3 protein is CASTTSGGNTGELFF. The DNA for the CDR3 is TGTGCCAGCACAACTAGCGGAGGGAACACCGGGGAGCTGTTTTTT. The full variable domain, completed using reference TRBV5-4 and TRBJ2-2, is ETGVTQSPTHLIKTRGQQVTLRCSSQSGHNTVSWYQQALGQGPQFIFQYYREEENGRGNFPPRFSGLQFPNYSSELNVNALELDDSALYLCASTTSGGNTGELFFGEGSRLTVL.

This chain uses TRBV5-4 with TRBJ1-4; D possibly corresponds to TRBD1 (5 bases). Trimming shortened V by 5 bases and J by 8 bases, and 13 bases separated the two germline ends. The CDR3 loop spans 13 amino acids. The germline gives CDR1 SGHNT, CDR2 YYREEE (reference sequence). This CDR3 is CASRDDWGEKLFF. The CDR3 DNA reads TGTGCCAGCAGGGATGATTGGGGGGAAAAACTGTTTTTT.

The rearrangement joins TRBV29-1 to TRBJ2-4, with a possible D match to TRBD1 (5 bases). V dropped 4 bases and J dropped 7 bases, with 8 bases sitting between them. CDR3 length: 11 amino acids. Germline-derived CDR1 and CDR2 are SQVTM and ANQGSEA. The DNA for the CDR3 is TGCAGCGTTGGGACACAGAACATTCAGTACTTC. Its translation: CSVGTQNIQYF.

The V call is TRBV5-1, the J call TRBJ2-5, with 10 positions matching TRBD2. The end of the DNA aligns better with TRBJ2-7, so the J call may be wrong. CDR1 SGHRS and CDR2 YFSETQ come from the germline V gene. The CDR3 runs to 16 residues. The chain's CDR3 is CASSLSLAGVSYEQYF. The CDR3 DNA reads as TGCGCCAGCAGCTTGTCTCTAGCGGGAGTGTCTTACGAGCAGTACTTC.

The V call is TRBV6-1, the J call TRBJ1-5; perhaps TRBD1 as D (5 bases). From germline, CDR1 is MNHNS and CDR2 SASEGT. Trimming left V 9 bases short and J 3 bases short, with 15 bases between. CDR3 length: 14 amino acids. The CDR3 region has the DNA TGTGCCAGTCATCAGGGTGAGCCCAATCAGCCCCAGCATTTT. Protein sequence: CASHQGEPNQPQHF.

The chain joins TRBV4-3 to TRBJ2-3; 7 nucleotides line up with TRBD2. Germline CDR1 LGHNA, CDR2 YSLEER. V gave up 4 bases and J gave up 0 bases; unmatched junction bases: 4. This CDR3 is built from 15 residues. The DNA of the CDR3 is TGCGCCAGCAGCCTCTCCGGGGGGAGCACAGATACGCAGTATTTT. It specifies CASSLSGGSTDTQYF.

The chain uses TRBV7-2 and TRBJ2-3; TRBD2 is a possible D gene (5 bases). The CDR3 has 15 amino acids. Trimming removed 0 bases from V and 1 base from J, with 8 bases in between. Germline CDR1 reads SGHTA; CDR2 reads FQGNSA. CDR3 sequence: CASSLASERTDTQYF. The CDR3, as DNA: TGTGCCAGCAGCTTAGCTAGCGAACGCACAGATACGCAGTATTTT.

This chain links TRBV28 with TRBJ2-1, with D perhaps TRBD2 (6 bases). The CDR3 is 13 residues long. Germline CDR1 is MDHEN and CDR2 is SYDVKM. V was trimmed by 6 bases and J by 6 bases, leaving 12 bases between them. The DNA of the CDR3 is TGTGCCAGCAGGTTAGCGGCGGTCAATGAGCAGTTCTTC. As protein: CASRLAAVNEQFF. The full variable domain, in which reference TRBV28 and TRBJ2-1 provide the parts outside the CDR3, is DVKVTQSSRYLVKRTGEKVFLECVQDMDHENMFWYRQDPGLGLRLIYFSYDVKMKEKGDIPEGYSVSREKKERFSLILESASTNQTSMYLCASRLAAVNEQFFGPGTRLTVL.

This CDR3 is CASSLGARDKTEAFF. The CDR3 coding sequence is TGTGCCAGCAGCTTAGGGGCCCGGGACAAGACTGAAGCTTTCTTT. The genes are TRBV7-3 and TRBJ1-1, with D maybe TRBD1 (6 bases). Trimming removed 2 bases at V and 5 bases at J, with 15 bases between. This CDR3 has 15 residues. CDR1 and CDR2 from the germline V gene are SGHTA and FQGTGA. Together with reference TRBV7-3 and TRBJ1-1, the CDR3 gives the full variable domain: GAGVSQTPSNKVTEKGKYVELRCDPISGHTALYWYRQSLGQGPEFLIYFQGTGAADDSGLPNDRFFAVRPEGSVSTLKIQRTERGDSAVYLCASSLGARDKTEAFFGQGTRLTVV.

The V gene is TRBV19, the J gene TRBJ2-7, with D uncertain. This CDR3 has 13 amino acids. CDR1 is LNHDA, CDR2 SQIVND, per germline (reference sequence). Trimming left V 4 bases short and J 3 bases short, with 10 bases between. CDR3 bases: TGTGCCAGTAGTAGATCTTGGGACTACGAGCAGTACTTC. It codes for CASSRSWDYEQYF.

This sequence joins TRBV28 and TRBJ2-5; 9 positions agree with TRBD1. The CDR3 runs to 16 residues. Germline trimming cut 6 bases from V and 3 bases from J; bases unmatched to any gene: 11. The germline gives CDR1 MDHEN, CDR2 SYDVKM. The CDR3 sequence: CASRPPPGQGKETQYF. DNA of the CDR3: TGTGCCAGCAGGCCCCCTCCGGGACAGGGAAAAGAGACCCAGTACTTC.

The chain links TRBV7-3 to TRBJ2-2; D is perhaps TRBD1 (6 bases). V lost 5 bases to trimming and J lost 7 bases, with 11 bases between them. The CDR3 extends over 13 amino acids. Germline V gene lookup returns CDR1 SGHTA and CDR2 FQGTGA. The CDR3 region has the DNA TGTGCCAGCAGCAATACAGGGTTCGGGGAGCTGTTTTTT. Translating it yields CASSNTGFGELFF.

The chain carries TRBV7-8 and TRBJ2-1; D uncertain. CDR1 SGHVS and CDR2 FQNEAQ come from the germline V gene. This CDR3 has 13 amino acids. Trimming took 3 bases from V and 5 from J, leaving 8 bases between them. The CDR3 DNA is TGTGCCAGCAGCTTCACCCGGGACAATGAGCAGTTCTTC. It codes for CASSFTRDNEQFF.

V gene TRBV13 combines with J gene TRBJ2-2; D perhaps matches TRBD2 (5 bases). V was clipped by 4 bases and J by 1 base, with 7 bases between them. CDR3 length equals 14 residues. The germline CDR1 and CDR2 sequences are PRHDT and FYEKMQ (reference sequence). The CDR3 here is CASSSRGNTGELFF. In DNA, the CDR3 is TGTGCCAGCAGCTCCCGGGGGAACACCGGGGAGCTGTTTTTT. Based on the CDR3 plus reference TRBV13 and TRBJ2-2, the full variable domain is AAGVIQSPRHLIKEKRETATLKCYPIPRHDTVYWYQQGPGQDPQFLISFYEKMQSDKGSIPDRFSAQQFSDYHSELNMSSLELGDSALYFCASSSRGNTGELFFGEGSRLTVL.

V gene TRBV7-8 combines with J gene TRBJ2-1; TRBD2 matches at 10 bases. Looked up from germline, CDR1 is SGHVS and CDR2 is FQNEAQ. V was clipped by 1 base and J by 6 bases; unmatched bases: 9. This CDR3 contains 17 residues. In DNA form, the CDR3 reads TGTGCCAGCAGCTTAGGTTCCAGCGGGAGGGCCCGCAATGAGCAGTTCTTC. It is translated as CASSLGSSGRARNEQFF.

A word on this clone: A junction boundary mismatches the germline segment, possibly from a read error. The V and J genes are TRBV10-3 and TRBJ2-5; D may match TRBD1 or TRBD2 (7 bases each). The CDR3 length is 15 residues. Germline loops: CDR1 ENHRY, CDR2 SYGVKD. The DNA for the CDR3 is TGTACCATCAGCCCCCCAGGGGGGGGTCAGGAGACCCAGTACTTC. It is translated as CTISPPGGGQETQYF.